Presented here are 32 T cell receptor beta chains from one specimen sequenced in a study of human T cells and chemical hapten exposure. Time point indicated: healthy volunteer bleed at 2 weeks. Before extraction, the whole blood was not fractionated, and total RNA was taken from it. Via MiXCR, TCRdb re-called the RACE reads, giving one row per CDR3 protein. Of 35,000 to 50,000 distinct CDR3 sequences listed, 3.5% to 4.5% are singletons. Source material: whole blood. The source of these receptors is a female donor in good health. Some clones in this sample may be carry-over from other donors' samples.

This clonotype showed up many times. The chain combines TRBV7-9 with TRBJ1-1, with 7 bases matching TRBD1. CDR3 length equals 13 residues. Germline values: CDR1 SEHNR, CDR2 FQNEAQ (reference sequence). J lost 1 base, V lost 11 bases, and 7 bases had no gene match. CDR3 residues: CAGQARGNTEAFF. DNA for the CDR3: TGTGCCGGACAGGCTAGAGGGAACACTGAAGCTTTCTTT. The variable domain in full, completed from reference TRBV7-9 and TRBJ1-1, reads DTGVSQNPRHKITKRGQNVTFRCDPISEHNRLYWYRQTLGQGPEFLTYFQNEAQLEKSRLLSDRFSAERPKGSFSTLEIQRTEQGDSAMYLCAGQARGNTEAFFGQGTRLTVV.

In this sample, this clonotype turned up a few times. V and J are TRBV6-2 or TRBV6-3 and TRBJ2-5; TRBD1 matches at 8 bases. The V segment lost 6 bases and the J segment 5 bases; nucleotides outside the gene matches: 17. Germline V gene data show CDR1 as MNHEY and CDR2 as SVGEGT. The CDR3 consists of 17 residues. In DNA form, the CDR3 reads TGTGCCAGCAGCCGCCGTGAGACAGGGGTCCGGTGGGAGACCCAGTACTTC. Residues: CASSRRETGVRWETQYF.

This clonotype was counted a few times. Sequence at one end of the junction differs from germline and may be a read error. The genes are TRBV5-6 and TRBJ1-2; weak D call: TRBD1 (5 bases). The V gene's germline CDR1 is SGHDT and CDR2 YYEEEE. CDR3 length equals 15 residues. In DNA form, the CDR3 reads TGTGCCAGCAGCTTGGCCGGGACGGTAGGCTATGGCGACACCTTC. Protein product: CASSLAGTVGYGDTF.

This clonotype was seen repeatedly, ten times or more. The chain carries TRBV12-3 or TRBV12-4 and TRBJ1-3; 7 nucleotides align to TRBD1. V was clipped by 6 bases and J by 3 bases; unmatched bases: 5. The CDR3 sequence is 14 residues long. The CDR3 loop is CASSNDRVGNTIYF. CDR3 DNA sequence: TGTGCCAGCAGCAACGACAGGGTTGGAAACACCATATATTTT.

This clonotype was detected many times. J is TRBJ2-7 and V is TRBV5-5, with TRBD2 matching 8 bases. V lost 0 bases and J lost 3; bases outside the gene matches: 2. Germline loops: CDR1 SGHKS, CDR2 YYEKEE (reference sequence). The length of the CDR3 is 14 residues. CDR3 DNA sequence: TGTGCCAGCAGCTTGGCGGGAGGGAGCTACGAGCAGTACTTC. It specifies CASSLAGGSYEQYF.

The CDR3 here is CSARDLIALADTQYF. The CDR3 DNA sequence: TGCAGTGCTAGAGATCTTATTGCATTGGCAGATACGCAGTATTTT. The genes are TRBV20-1 and TRBJ2-3; D is undetermined. V was trimmed by 0 bases and J by 4 bases, leaving 14 bases between them. The length of the CDR3 is 15 residues. Germline V gene data show CDR1 as DFQATT and CDR2 as SNEGSKA (reference sequence).

The table lists this clonotype with many counts. J is TRBJ2-2 and V is TRBV9; no clear D gene. V lost 1 base, J lost 1 base, and 5 bases lay in between. The length of the CDR3 is 14 residues. The germline gives CDR1 SGDLS, CDR2 YYNGEE. CDR3 nucleotides: TGTGCCAGCAGCGTACGACAGAACACCGGGGAGCTGTTTTTT. Its translation: CASSVRQNTGELFF.

The rearrangement joins TRBV7-3 to TRBJ1-1; D gene uncertain. Per the germline V gene, CDR1 is SGHTA and CDR2 is FQGTGA. This CDR3 is 14 amino acids long. Trimming cost V 4 bases and J 6 bases, with 15 bases left between them. CDR3 region: CASSSGSFGAEAFF. The CDR3 DNA reads as TGTGCCAGCAGCTCCGGGTCGTTTGGCGCTGAAGCTTTCTTT. Together with reference TRBV7-3 and TRBJ1-1, the CDR3 gives the full variable domain: GAGVSQTPSNKVTEKGKYVELRCDPISGHTALYWYRQSLGQGPEFLIYFQGTGAADDSGLPNDRFFAVRPEGSVSTLKIQRTERGDSAVYLCASSSGSFGAEAFFGQGTRLTVV.

Only a few counts were recorded for this clonotype. The chain couples TRBV5-4 to TRBJ2-2, with 10 nucleotides matching TRBD1. CDR3 length: 16 residues. The germline V gene encodes CDR1 SGHNT and CDR2 YYREEE (reference sequence). The trim removed 4 bases at V and 6 bases at J, leaving 9 bases unmatched. The CDR3, as DNA: TGTGCCAGCAGCCCGCCGGGACAGGGGCGACCCGGGGAGCTGTTTTTT. Its translation: CASSPPGQGRPGELFF.

This clonotype was observed at least ten times. Here the CDR3 reads CASSEGSGTGANVLTF. In nucleotides, the CDR3 is TGTGCCAGCAGTGAAGGGTCCGGGACTGGGGCCAACGTCCTGACTTTC. The chain is built from TRBV6-1 and TRBJ2-6; D might be TRBD2 (5 bases). This CDR3 spans 16 amino acids. Trimming stripped 1 base from V and 2 bases from J, with 9 bases between. CDR1 is MNHNS, CDR2 SASEGT, per germline.

The sample holds many counts of this clonotype. The chain carries TRBV20-1 and TRBJ2-3; 9 positions agree with TRBD1. The CDR3 covers 15 residues. The germline CDR1 and CDR2 sequences are DFQATT and SNEGSKA (reference sequence). Losses at the gene ends were 5 bases for V and 4 bases for J; bases not matched to a gene: 10. Written as DNA, the CDR3 is TGCAGTGCTGGATCGGGACAGGGATTTCCAGATACGCAGTATTTT. This sequence encodes CSAGSGQGFPDTQYF.

The sample holds many counts of this clonotype. This rearrangement joins TRBV6-6 to TRBJ1-6; D ambiguous. The CDR3 covers 17 residues. Germline CDR1 is MNHNY and CDR2 is SVGAGI (reference sequence). The germline V and J ends were trimmed by 0 bases and 0 bases, with 9 bases remaining between them. This CDR3 is CASSYSATSSYNSPLHF. The CDR3 bases are TGTGCCAGCAGTTACTCGGCCACGAGCTCCTATAATTCACCCCTCCACTTT.

This clonotype has ten or more counts. This chain connects TRBV19 to TRBJ2-5, with 8 bases that match TRBD1. Germline trimming cut 4 bases from V and 5 bases from J; bases unmatched to any gene: 9. The CDR3 totals 15 residues. CDR1 and CDR2 from the germline V gene are LNHDA and SQIVND (reference sequence). The CDR3 loop is CASSTDPDRVETQYF. The CDR3 DNA sequence: TGTGCCAGTAGTACAGATCCGGACAGGGTGGAGACCCAGTACTTC.

The sample holds many counts of this clonotype. The chain has TRBV14 and TRBJ2-5, with D maybe TRBD1 (6 bases). CDR1 SGHDN and CDR2 FVKESK come from the germline V gene. Trimming removed 1 base at V and 2 bases at J, with 11 bases between. This CDR3 has 15 amino acids. The CDR3 region has the DNA TGTGCCAGCAGCCAAGTGCCAGGGGCGCAAGAGACCCAGTACTTC. It specifies CASSQVPGAQETQYF.

The table lists this clonotype with many counts. CDR3 loop: CASSLVVGMGTEAFF. The CDR3 region has the DNA TGTGCCAGCAGCTTAGTCGTGGGGATGGGCACTGAAGCTTTCTTT. The chain has TRBV7-2 and TRBJ1-1; D unresolved. V gave up 1 base and J gave up 4 bases, with 13 bases separating them. The CDR3 loop spans 15 amino acids. Germline V CDR1 and CDR2: SGHTA, FQGNSA. The entire variable domain, with the rest obtained from reference TRBV7-2 and TRBJ1-1, is as follows: GAGVSQSPSNKVTEKGKDVELRCDPISGHTALYWYRQSLGQGLEFLIYFQGNSAPDKSGLPSDRFSAERTGGSVSTLTIQRTQQEDSAVYLCASSLVVGMGTEAFFGQGTRLTVV.

Only a few counts were recorded for this clonotype. An end of the junction differs from the germline gene, which may be a read error. The chain uses TRBV30 and TRBJ2-7, with TRBD2 as a possible D gene (6 bases). Germline CDR1 reads GTSNPN; CDR2 reads SVGIG (reference sequence). CDR3 length: 11 residues. The CDR3 DNA follows: TGTGCCTGGTCCAGGAGGGACGACCAGTACTTC. Translated, it gives CAWSRRDDQYF.

This clonotype was detected ten times or more. V gene TRBV6-5 combines with J gene TRBJ2-2, with 11 bases matching TRBD2. CDR1 MNHEY and CDR2 SVGAGI come from the germline V gene. V shed 5 bases, J shed 3 bases, and the junction held 5 bases outside the gene matches. The CDR3 is 16 amino acids. CDR3 protein: CASSRSGGADTGELFF. The DNA of the CDR3 is TGTGCCAGCAGTCGTAGCGGGGGGGCCGACACCGGGGAGCTGTTTTTT.

This clonotype was seen at least ten times. This chain joins TRBV5-1 and TRBJ2-1; the D gene is possibly TRBD1 (6 bases). The CDR3 runs 14 residues. The V gene lost 2 bases and the J gene lost 7 bases, with 13 bases spanning the gap. CDR1 SGHRS and CDR2 YFSETQ come from the germline V gene. Here the CDR3 reads CASSFIRDTNEQFF. CDR3 coding DNA: TGCGCCAGCAGCTTTATCCGGGACACAAATGAGCAGTTCTTC.

This clonotype was counted only a few times. CDR3 sequence reads: CASRQAQNTEAFF. The CDR3 coding sequence is TGCGCCAGCCGACAGGCGCAGAACACTGAAGCTTTCTTT. The chain employs TRBV10-2 and TRBJ1-1; D possibly corresponds to TRBD1 (6 bases). V shed 8 bases and J shed 1 base, with 11 bases lying between them. The germline CDR1 and CDR2 sequences are WSHSY and SAAADI. The CDR3 is 13 amino acids.

There are many counts of this clonotype. V is TRBV19 and J is TRBJ2-7; D is ambiguous. Germline V gene data show CDR1 as LNHDA and CDR2 as SQIVND (reference sequence). The CDR3 is made up of 14 amino acids. The V end was cut by 6 bases, the J end by 0 bases, with 12 bases between. The CDR3 nucleotides read TGTGCCAGTAGACCGGCAGACCCCTCCTACGAGCAGTACTTC. Encoded protein: CASRPADPSYEQYF.

This clonotype was picked up many times. The rearrangement links TRBV6-1 to TRBJ2-7; the D call may be TRBD1 or TRBD2 (5 bases each). From germline, CDR1 is MNHNS and CDR2 SASEGT. The CDR3 loop spans 13 amino acids. V was cut by 0 bases and J by 13 bases, with 16 bases left in between. The CDR3 protein is CASSEALPGPLYF. The CDR3 DNA reads TGTGCCAGCAGTGAAGCCTTGCCGGGACCCTTATACTTC.

The table lists this clonotype with many counts. The gene calls are TRBV6-2 or TRBV6-3 and TRBJ2-1, with 7 positions matching TRBD2. The CDR3 extends over 14 amino acids. Germline V CDR1 and CDR2: MNHEY, SVGEGT. V was clipped by 2 bases and J by 6 bases; unmatched bases: 4. The CDR3 protein is CASSYMGRGNEQFF. CDR3 nucleotide sequence: TGTGCCAGCAGTTACATGGGGAGGGGCAATGAGCAGTTCTTC.

This clonotype was found many times. The CDR3 sequence is CASREGLETQYF. The CDR3 nucleotides read TGTGCCAGCAGGGAGGGGTTGGAGACCCAGTACTTC. This chain joins TRBV28 and TRBJ2-5, with D tentatively TRBD2 (6 bases). This CDR3 is 12 amino acids long. Trimming took off 6 bases at V and 5 bases at J, with 10 bases between the two ends. Germline values: CDR1 MDHEN, CDR2 SYDVKM.

This clonotype was seen many times. V usage is TRBV20-1 and J usage is TRBJ1-4, with 10 bases identical to TRBD1. CDR3 length: 14 amino acids. V lost 0 bases to trimming and J lost 7 bases; unmatched junction nucleotides: 2. The germline gives CDR1 DFQATT, CDR2 SNEGSKA (reference sequence). For the CDR3, the DNA is TGCAGTGCTAGAGATCGGACAGGGGGTGAAAAACTGTTTTTT. This encodes CSARDRTGGEKLFF.

In regard to this clonotype: This sequence may be a read error, since a much larger clone differs from it by one base. The rearrangement links TRBV5-4 to TRBJ2-7, with a possible D match to TRBD1 (6 bases). The CDR3 contains 16 residues. Germline V gives CDR1 SGHNT, CDR2 YYREEE (reference sequence). Trimming took off 0 bases at V and 4 bases at J, with 17 bases between the two ends. CDR3 DNA: TGTGCCAGCAGCTTGGAGGCGCAGGGGACGTCTTACGAGCAGTACTTC. Residues: CASSLEAQGTSYEQYF.

This clonotype was seen repeatedly, ten times or more. The chain employs TRBV3-1 and TRBJ1-5; D is unclear. V lost 1 base to trimming and J lost 3 bases, with 10 bases between them. The CDR3 has 15 amino acids. CDR1 is LGHDT and CDR2 is YNNKEL in the germline V gene (reference sequence). The CDR3 spells CASSQVHSDNQPQHF. DNA for the CDR3: TGTGCCAGCAGCCAAGTGCACAGCGACAATCAGCCCCAGCATTTT.

This clonotype was detected many times. The chain joins TRBV29-1 to TRBJ1-1; D perhaps matches TRBD1 (6 bases). V lost 7 bases and J lost 4, with 13 bases in between. The V gene's germline CDR1 is SQVTM and CDR2 ANQGSEA. This CDR3 spans 12 amino acids. CDR3 DNA: TGCAGCGCCGAAGGGGGTGGCACTGAAGCTTTCTTT. It specifies CSAEGGGTEAFF.

The genes are TRBV6-4 and TRBJ2-5, with a weak D call TRBD2 (5 bases). Germline-derived CDR1 and CDR2 are MRHNA and SNTAGT. This CDR3 comprises 12 residues. CDR3 coding DNA: TGTGCGTATATGCGACTATCGGCGTTCCAGTACTTC. This sequence encodes CAYMRLSAFQYF.

This clonotype came up many times. The chain employs TRBV25-1 and TRBJ1-5; 7 bases align to TRBD1. The CDR3 loop spans 21 amino acids. Germline assignment: CDR1 MGHDK and CDR2 SYGVNS. J was trimmed by 0 bases and V by 2 bases; bases with no gene match: 19. The CDR3, as DNA: TGTGCCAGCAGTGAAAGGGAAGAAAACAGGGGTATAGAGTATAGCAATCAGCCCCAGCATTTT. Amino acid sequence: CASSEREENRGIEYSNQPQHF. The whole variable domain, remainder taken from reference TRBV25-1 and TRBJ1-5, is EADIYQTPRYLVIGTGKKITLECSQTMGHDKMYWYQQDPGMELHLIHYSYGVNSTEKGDLSSESTVSRIRTEHFPLTLESARPSHTSQYLCASSEREENRGIEYSNQPQHFGDGTRLSIL.

This clonotype was picked up a small number of times. The chain couples TRBV20-1 to TRBJ2-3, with 8 bases matching TRBD2. With 4 bases clipped from V and 1 base from J, the junction kept 7 bases outside the gene matches. The CDR3 is made up of 15 amino acids. Germline CDR1 is DFQATT and CDR2 is SNEGSKA (reference sequence). CDR3 nucleotides: TGCAGTGCTACTAAAAGCGGGGGCCGCACAGATACGCAGTATTTT. Its translation: CSATKSGGRTDTQYF.

This clonotype occurred many times. This chain links TRBV20-1 with TRBJ2-5, with 9 bases fitting TRBD2. V gave up 1 base and J gave up 0 bases; unmatched junction bases: 6. Germline lookup yields CDR1 DFQATT and CDR2 SNEGSKA (reference sequence). This CDR3 is built from 16 residues. The CDR3 reads CSARVASSGDQETQYF. CDR3 nucleotide sequence: TGCAGTGCTAGAGTCGCGTCTAGCGGGGACCAAGAGACCCAGTACTTC.

This clonotype showed up many times. DNA of the CDR3: TGTGCCAGCAGTGAAGATTCCATCCCTCAGCCCCAGCATTTT. Its protein is CASSEDSIPQPQHF. The chain recombines TRBV2 with TRBJ1-5; no definite D call. This CDR3 spans 14 amino acids. Trimming shortened V by 1 base and J by 6 bases, and 10 bases separated the two germline ends. Germline assignment: CDR1 SNHLY and CDR2 FYNNEI.